This T cell receptor beta chain was sequenced for a study of T cell responses to AZD1222 COVID-19 vaccine. Regarding the study as a whole: Among spike-specific TCRs, nearly half reportedly target unmutated variant regions. After the peak T cell response, and only then, were repertoires sampled.

Points on this clone: Its antigen is undetermined.

The data were produced by immunoSEQ multiplex PCR, yet TCRdb's version contains in-frame clones alone and is incomplete. This table holds around 140,000 clones, more than 85% found once. V lost 6 bases and J 7 bases, leaving 10 bases between the germline ends. The CDR3 consists of 13 residues. CDR1 and CDR2 from the germline V gene are SNHLY and FYNNEI. The V gene is TRBV2, the J gene TRBJ1-6; possible D gene TRBD1, 5 bases. The sequencing used peripheral blood, collected 28 days after the second AZD1222 dose. This TCR was recovered from an adult who received the AZD1222 COVID-19 vaccine. The CDR3 spells CASRGTENSPLHF. The CDR3 DNA is TGTGCCAGCAGGGGGACCGAAAATTCACCCCTCCACTTT.